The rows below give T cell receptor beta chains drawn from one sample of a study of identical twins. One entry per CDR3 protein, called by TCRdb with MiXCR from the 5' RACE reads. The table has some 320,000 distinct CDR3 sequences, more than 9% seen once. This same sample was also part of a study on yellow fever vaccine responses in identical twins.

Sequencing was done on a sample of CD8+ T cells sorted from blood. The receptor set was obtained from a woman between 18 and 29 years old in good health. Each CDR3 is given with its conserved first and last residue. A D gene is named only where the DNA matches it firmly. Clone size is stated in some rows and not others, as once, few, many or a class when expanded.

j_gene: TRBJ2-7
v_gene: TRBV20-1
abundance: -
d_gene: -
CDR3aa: CSAKPRDSYYEQYF
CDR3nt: TGCAGTGCTAAACCACGCGACAGTTACTACGAGCAGTACTTC

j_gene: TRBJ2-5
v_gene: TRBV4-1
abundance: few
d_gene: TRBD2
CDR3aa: CASSRSTSDKETQYF
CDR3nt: TGCGCCAGCAGCCGGAGTACTAGCGACAAAGAGACCCAGTACTTC

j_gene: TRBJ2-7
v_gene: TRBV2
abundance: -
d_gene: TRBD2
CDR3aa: CASSYRSGIFHEQYF
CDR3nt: TGTGCCAGCTCCTACCGTAGCGGGATATTCCACGAGCAGTACTTC

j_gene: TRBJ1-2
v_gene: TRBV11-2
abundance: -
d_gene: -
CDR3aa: CASSLVGDRGYTF
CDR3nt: TGTGCCAGCAGCTTAGTAGGGGATCGGGGCTACACCTTC

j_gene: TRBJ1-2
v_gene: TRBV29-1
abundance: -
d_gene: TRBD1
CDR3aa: CSVGGQTKVGYGYTF
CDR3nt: TGCAGCGTTGGGGGACAGACAAAGGTGGGCTATGGCTACACCTTC

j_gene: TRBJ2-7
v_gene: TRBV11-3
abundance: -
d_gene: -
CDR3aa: CASSSLVGGKYEQYF
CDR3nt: TGTGCCAGCAGCTCCCTTGTGGGAGGAAAATACGAGCAGTACTTC

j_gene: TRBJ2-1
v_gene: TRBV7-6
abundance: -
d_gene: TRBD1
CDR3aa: CASSPDRVDNEQFF
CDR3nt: TGTGCCAGCAGCCCCGACAGGGTCGACAATGAGCAGTTCTTC

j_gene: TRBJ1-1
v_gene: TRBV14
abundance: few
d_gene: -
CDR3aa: CASSADMNTEAFF
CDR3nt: TGTGCCAGCAGCGCCGACATGAACACTGAAGCTTTCTTT

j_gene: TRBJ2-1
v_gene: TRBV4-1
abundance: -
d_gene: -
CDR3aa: CASSLPLGALNEQFF
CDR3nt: TGCGCCAGCAGCCTCCCCCTGGGGGCCCTTAATGAGCAGTTCTTC

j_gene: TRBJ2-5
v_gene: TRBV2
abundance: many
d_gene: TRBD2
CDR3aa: CASSEGLAGPTQETQYF
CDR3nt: TGTGCCAGCAGTGAAGGCCTAGCGGGGCCAACACAAGAGACCCAGTACTTC

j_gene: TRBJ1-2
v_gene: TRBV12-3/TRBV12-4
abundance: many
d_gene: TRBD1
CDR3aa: CASRRGQGGYGYTF
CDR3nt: TGTGCCAGCAGACGCGGACAGGGGGGCTATGGCTACACCTTC

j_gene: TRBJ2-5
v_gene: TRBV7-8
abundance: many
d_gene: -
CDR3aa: CASSLVQQETQYF
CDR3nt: TGTGCCAGCAGCTTAGTACAGCAAGAGACCCAGTACTTC

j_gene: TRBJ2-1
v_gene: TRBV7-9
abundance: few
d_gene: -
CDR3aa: CASSLGFGLASNEQFF
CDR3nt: TGTGCCAGCAGCTTAGGCTTCGGGCTAGCTTCCAATGAGCAGTTCTTC

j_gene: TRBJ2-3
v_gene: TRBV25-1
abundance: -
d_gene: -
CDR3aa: CASSDTGRREADTQYF
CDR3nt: TGTGCCAGCAGTGATACAGGGAGAAGGGAAGCAGATACGCAGTATTTT

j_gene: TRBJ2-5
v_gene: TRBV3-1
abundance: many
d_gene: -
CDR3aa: CASYHVGSGPQETQYF
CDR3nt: TGTGCCAGCTACCACGTGGGTAGCGGCCCCCAAGAGACCCAGTACTTC

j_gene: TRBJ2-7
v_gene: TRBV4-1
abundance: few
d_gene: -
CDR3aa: CASSQDTGQGTYEQYF
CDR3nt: TGCGCCAGCAGCCAAGATACGGGACAAGGAACCTACGAGCAGTACTTC

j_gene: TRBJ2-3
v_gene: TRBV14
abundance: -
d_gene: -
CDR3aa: CASSEKGAWTSRVDTQYF
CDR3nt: TGTGCCAGCAGCGAAAAGGGGGCTTGGACTAGCCGGGTAGATACGCAGTATTTT

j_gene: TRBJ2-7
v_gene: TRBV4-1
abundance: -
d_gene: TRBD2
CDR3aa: CASSQGLAGTYEQYF
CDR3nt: TGCGCCAGCAGCCAAGGACTAGCGGGAACCTACGAGCAGTACTTC

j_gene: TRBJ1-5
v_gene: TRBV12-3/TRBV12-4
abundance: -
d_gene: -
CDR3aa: CASSFSSQPQHF
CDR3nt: TGTGCCAGCAGTTTTTCAAGTCAGCCCCAGCATTTT

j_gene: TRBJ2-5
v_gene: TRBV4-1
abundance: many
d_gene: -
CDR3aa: CASSPSHLGLSSRETQYF
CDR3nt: TGCGCCAGCAGCCCCTCACACCTCGGACTCTCGAGCCGAGAGACCCAGTACTTC

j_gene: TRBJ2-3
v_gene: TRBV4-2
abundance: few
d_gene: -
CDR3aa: CASSQTRGESGTDTQYF
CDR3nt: TGTGCCAGCAGCCAAACAAGGGGGGAGTCGGGCACAGATACGCAGTATTTT

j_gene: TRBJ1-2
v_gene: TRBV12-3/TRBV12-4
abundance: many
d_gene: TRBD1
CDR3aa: CASTAPETGDYGYTF
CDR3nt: TGTGCCAGCACGGCTCCCGAGACAGGGGACTATGGCTACACCTTC

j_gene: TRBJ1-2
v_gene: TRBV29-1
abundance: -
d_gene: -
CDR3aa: CSVDPLGNYGYTF
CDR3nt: TGCAGCGTTGATCCCCTAGGAAACTATGGCTACACCTTC

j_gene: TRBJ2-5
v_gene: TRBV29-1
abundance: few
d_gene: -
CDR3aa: CSVELVTDSRGEETQYF
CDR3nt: TGCAGCGTTGAGTTAGTTACAGACTCCAGAGGGGAAGAGACCCAGTACTTC

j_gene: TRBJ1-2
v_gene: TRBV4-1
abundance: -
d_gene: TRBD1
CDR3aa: CASSQAEDRGYGYTF
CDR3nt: TGCGCCAGCAGCCAAGCTGAAGACAGGGGCTATGGCTACACCTTC

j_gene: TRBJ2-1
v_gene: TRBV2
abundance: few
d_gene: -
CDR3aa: CASSGGVVVEQFF
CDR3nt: TGTGCCAGCAGTGGGGGGGTCGTCGTTGAGCAGTTCTTC

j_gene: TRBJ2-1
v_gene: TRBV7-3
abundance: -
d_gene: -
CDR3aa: CASSRFSGPYNEQFF
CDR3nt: TGTGCCAGCAGCCGATTTAGCGGACCCTACAATGAGCAGTTCTTC

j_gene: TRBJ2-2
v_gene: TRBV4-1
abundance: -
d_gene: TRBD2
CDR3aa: CASSLRLAGGGDTGELFF
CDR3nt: TGCGCCAGCAGCCTACGACTAGCGGGAGGGGGAGACACCGGGGAGCTGTTTTTT

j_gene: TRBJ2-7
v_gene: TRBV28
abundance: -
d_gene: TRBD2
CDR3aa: CASRSSGTSGIEQYF
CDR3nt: TGTGCCAGCAGGTCCTCCGGGACTAGCGGGATCGAGCAGTACTTC

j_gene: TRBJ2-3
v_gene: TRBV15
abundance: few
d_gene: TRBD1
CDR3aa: CATRARGQTDTQYF
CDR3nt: TGTGCCACCAGGGCCAGGGGGCAAACAGATACGCAGTATTTT

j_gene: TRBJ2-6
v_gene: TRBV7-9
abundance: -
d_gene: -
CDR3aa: CASYIPGANVLTF
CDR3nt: TGTGCCAGCTATATCCCTGGGGCCAACGTCCTGACTTTC

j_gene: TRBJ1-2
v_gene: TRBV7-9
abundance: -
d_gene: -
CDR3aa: CASSPRPLGGGRGYTF
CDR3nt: TGTGCCAGCAGTCCGCGGCCCCTCGGGGGGGGGCGAGGCTACACCTTC

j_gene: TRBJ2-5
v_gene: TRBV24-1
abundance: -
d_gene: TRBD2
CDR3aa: CATSDPLSSGSGETQYF
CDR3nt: TGTGCCACCAGTGATCCCCTTTCGAGCGGGAGCGGGGAGACCCAGTACTTC

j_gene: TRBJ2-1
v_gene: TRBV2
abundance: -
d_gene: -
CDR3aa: CASSGPKDLSLYNEQFF
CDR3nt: TGTGCCAGCAGTGGCCCGAAGGACCTTTCTTTATACAATGAGCAGTTCTTC

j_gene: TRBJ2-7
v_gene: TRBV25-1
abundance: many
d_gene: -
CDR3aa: CASSEGPEQYF
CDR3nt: TGTGCCAGCAGTGAGGGGCCCGAGCAGTACTTC

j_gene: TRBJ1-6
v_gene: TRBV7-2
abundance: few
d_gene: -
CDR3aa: CASSFFREGWWSPLHF
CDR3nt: TGTGCCAGCAGCTTTTTCAGGGAAGGATGGTGGTCACCCCTCCACTTT

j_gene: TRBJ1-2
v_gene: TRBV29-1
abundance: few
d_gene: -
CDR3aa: CSVEDGGYTF
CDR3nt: TGCAGCGTTGAAGACGGGGGCTACACCTTC

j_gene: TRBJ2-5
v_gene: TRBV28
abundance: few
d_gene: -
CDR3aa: CASSSTGKDGLQETQYF
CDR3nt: TGTGCCAGCAGTTCTACCGGCAAGGACGGGCTCCAAGAGACCCAGTACTTC

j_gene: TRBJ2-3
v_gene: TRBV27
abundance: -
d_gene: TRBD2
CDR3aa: CASSLFAGAGADTQYF
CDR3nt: TGTGCCAGCAGTTTGTTCGCGGGAGCGGGGGCAGATACGCAGTATTTT

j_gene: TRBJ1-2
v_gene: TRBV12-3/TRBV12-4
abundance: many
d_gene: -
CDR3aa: CASSEDRRGYTF
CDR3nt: TGTGCCAGCAGCGAGGACCGGCGGGGCTACACCTTC

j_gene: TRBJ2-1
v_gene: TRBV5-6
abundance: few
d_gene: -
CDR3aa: CASSSIGEGYNEQFF
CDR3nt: TGTGCCAGCAGCTCTATAGGTGAGGGCTACAATGAGCAGTTCTTC

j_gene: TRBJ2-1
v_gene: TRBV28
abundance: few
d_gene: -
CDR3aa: CASSLAEVGYNEQFF
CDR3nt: TGTGCCAGCAGTTTAGCGGAGGTAGGCTACAATGAGCAGTTCTTC

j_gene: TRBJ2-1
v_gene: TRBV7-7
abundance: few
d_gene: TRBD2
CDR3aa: CASSVGGLASYNEQFF
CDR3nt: TGTGCCAGCAGCGTTGGGGGACTAGCCTCTTACAATGAGCAGTTCTTC

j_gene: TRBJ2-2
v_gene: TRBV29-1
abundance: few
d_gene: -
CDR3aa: CSVEDDGSSGELFF
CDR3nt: TGCAGCGTTGAAGATGACGGGAGCTCCGGGGAGCTGTTTTTT

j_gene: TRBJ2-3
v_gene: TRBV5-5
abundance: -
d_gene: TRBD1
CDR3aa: CASIPGGQGKDTQYF
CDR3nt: TGTGCCAGCATCCCGGGCGGACAGGGGAAAGATACGCAGTATTTT

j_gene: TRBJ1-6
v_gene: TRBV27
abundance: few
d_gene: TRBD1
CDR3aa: CASSLETGRQGNSPLHF
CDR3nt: TGTGCCAGCAGTTTGGAGACAGGGAGACAGGGAAATTCACCCCTCCACTTT

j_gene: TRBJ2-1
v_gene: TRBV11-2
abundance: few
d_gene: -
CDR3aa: CASSLGIGEQFF
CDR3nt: TGTGCCAGCAGCTTAGGTATTGGGGAGCAGTTCTTC

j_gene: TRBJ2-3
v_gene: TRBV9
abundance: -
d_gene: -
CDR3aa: CASSALRQSTDTQYF
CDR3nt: TGTGCCAGCAGCGCGTTACGGCAGAGCACAGATACGCAGTATTTT

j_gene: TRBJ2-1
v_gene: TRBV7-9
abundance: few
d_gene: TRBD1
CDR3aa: CASSPGGQGAYNEQFF
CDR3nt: TGTGCCAGCAGTCCAGGGGGACAGGGTGCCTACAATGAGCAGTTCTTC

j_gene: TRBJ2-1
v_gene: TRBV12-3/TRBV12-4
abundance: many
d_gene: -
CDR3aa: CASERGPKTYNEQFF
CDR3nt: TGTGCCAGCGAGAGAGGGCCGAAAACTTACAATGAGCAGTTCTTC

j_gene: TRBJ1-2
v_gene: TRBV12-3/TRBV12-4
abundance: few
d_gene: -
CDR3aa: CASSSRGGDMRGVYGYTF
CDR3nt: TGTGCCAGCAGTTCCCGCGGGGGTGACATGCGGGGGGTCTATGGCTACACCTTC

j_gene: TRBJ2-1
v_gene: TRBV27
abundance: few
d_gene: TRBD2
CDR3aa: CASSFSTSGLNNEQFF
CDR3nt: TGTGCCAGCAGTTTCTCGACTAGCGGGCTGAACAATGAGCAGTTCTTC

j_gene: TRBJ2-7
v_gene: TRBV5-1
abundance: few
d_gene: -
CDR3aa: CASSLAGVTYEQYF
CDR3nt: TGCGCCAGCAGCTTGGCCGGTGTAACCTACGAGCAGTACTTC

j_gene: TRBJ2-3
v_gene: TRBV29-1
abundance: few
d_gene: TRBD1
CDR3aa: CSVQGVNTDTQYF
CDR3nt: TGCAGCGTCCAGGGGGTAAACACAGATACGCAGTATTTT

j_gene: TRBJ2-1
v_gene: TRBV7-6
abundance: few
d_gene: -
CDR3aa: CATRGSALKNEQFF
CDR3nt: TGTGCCACCCGGGGATCCGCCCTTAAAAATGAGCAGTTCTTC